This entry concerns a single TCR beta chain. What it binds is not known. The quantity of DNA used in unsorted PBMC replicate PCRs was 250 to 350 ng, corresponding to tens of thousands of T cell genomes. TCRdb's copy holds only in-frame clones and misses some; the assay was immunoSEQ multiplex PCR. The table includes some 530,000 clones, almost 80% detected once. These data belong to a study of shared clonotypes between healthy human individuals. General observations from the study: Sequencing depth was a factor that was expected to affect clonotype sharing among donors.

This CDR3 is 14 amino acids long. Looked up from germline, CDR1 is MDHEN and CDR2 is SYDVKM. Between the trimmed V and J ends, which lost 2 bases and 1 base, there was a span of 7 bases. None of the donors, who were healthy HIV-negative adults, had recently had acute infections or vaccinations. Only Caucasian adults living in Nashville, Tennessee served as donors. V gene TRBV28 combines with J gene TRBJ2-3; D not resolved. The sample consisted of PBMCs. The sequence came from a woman in her thirties or forties in good health. Some clones in this sample may be carry-over from other donors' samples. CDR3 nucleotides: TGTGCCAGCAGTTTAGGGGTGGGCACAGATACGCAGTATTTT. The encoded protein is CASSLGVGTDTQYF.